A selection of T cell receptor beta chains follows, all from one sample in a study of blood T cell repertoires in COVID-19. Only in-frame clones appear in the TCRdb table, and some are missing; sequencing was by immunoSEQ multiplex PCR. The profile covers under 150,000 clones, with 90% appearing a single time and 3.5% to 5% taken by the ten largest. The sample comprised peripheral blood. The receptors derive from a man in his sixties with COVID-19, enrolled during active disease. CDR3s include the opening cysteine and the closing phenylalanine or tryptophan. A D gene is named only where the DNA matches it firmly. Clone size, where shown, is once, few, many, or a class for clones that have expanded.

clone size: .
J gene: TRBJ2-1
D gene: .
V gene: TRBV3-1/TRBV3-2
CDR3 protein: CASSQDGRPYNEQFF

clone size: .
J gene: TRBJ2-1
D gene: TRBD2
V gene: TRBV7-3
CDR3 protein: CASSPNQLAGGPREQFF

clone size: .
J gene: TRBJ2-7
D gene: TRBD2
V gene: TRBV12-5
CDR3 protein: CASGLDRLAGGNEQYF

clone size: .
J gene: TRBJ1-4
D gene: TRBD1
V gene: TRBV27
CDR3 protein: CASSPGGKTNEKLFF

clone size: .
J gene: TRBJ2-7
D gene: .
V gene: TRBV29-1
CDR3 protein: CSVEGQTYEQYF

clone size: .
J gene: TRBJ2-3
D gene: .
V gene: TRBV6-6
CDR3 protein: CASSPQQEAGDTDTQYF

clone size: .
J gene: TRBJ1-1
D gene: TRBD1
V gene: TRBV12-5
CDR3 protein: CASGLEGASTEAFF

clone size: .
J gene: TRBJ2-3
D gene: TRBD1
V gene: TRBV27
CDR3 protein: CASRVKGATDTQYF

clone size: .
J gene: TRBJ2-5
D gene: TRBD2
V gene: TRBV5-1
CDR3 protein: CASSFGAGNQETQYF

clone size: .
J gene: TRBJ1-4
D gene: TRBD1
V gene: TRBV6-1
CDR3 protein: CASSKGRDRLLEKLFF

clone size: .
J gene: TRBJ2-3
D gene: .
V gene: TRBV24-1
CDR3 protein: CATSDLTFGGTDTQYF

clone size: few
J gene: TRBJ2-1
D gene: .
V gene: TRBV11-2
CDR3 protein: CASSSTGNRNEQFF

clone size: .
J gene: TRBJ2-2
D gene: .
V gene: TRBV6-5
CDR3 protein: CASSPRRINTEELFF

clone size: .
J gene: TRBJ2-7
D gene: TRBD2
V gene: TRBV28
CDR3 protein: CATKRTSGRVEQYF

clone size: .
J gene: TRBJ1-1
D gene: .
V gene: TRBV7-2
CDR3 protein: CASSFTGGGEEEAFF

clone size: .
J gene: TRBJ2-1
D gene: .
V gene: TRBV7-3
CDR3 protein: CASSLTRTVNEQFF

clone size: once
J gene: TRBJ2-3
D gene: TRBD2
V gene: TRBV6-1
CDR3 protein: CASSENPAGSTDTQYF

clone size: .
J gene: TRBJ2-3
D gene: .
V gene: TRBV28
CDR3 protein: CASSPSIDTQYF

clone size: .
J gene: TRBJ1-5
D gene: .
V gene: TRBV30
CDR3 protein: CAWSVADSNQPQHF

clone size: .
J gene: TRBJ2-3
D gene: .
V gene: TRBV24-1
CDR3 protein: CATAAEGDTQYF

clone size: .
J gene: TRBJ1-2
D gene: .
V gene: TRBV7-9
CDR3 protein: CASSLGTRGPHEYGYTF

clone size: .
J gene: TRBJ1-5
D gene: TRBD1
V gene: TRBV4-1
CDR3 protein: CASSQDPEQGVGQPQHF

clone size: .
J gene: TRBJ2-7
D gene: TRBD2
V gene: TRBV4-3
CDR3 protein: CASSQEVAGFYEQYF

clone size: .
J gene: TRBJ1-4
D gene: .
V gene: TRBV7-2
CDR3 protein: CASSLNAGDEKLFF

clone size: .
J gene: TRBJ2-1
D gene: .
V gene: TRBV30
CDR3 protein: CAWSVGGMGNNEQFF

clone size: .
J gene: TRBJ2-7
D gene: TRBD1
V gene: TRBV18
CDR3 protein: CASSPRTGDADEQYF

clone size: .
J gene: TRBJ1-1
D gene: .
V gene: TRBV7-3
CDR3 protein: CASSLGGENTEAFF

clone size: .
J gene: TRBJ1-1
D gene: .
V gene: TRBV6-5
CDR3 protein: CASNPGRRAAEAFF

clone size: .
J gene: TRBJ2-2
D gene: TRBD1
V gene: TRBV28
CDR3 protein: CASSLPGQRTGELFF

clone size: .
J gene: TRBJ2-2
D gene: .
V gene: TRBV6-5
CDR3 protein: CASSSDITGELFF

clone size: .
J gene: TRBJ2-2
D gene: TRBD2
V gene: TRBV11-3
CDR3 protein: CASSPPAGASGELFF

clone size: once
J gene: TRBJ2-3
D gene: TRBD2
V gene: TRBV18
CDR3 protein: CASSHPNSGSGNTQYF

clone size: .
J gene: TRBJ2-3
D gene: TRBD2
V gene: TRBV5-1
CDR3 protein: CASSLGSTSGRRGTDTQYF

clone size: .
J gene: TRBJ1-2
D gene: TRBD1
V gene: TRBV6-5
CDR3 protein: CASRRDRDGYTF

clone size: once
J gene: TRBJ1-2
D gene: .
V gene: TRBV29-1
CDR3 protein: CSVEEVGANYGYTF

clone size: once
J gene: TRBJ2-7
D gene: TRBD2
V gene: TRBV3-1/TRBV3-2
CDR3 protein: CASTRLAIYEQYF

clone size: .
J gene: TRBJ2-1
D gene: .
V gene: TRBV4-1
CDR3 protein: CASSQDGDSPSYNEQFF

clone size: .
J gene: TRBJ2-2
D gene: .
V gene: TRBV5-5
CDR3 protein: CASSILDFNTGELFF

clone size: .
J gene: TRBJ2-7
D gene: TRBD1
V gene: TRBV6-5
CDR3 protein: CASSPPGQGGHEQYF

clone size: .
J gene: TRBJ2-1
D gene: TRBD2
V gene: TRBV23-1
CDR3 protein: CAAPQAGGSSYNEQFF

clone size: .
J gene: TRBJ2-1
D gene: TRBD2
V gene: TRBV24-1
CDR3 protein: CATSDLSGKDNEQFF

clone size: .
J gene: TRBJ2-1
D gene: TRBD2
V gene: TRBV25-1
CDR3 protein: CASSGAGEGVEQFF

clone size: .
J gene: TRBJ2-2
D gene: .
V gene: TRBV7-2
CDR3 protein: CASSLGTPRGGELFF

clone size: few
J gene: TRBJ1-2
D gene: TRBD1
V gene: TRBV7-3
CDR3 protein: CASSLMPHRGYYGYTF

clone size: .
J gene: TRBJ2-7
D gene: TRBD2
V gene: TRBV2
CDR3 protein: CASRNGLAGVGEQYF

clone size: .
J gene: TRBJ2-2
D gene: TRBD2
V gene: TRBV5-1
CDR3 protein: CASSLTSASNTGELFF

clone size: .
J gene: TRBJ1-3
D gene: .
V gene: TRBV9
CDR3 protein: CASSVGGQTGSAGNTIYF

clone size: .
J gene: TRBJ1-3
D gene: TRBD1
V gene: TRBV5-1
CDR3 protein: CASSPGTGGNTIYF

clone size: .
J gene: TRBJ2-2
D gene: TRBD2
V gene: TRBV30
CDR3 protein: CASLAGVNTGELFF

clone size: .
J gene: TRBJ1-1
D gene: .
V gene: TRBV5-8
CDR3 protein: CASSLERGLNTEAFF

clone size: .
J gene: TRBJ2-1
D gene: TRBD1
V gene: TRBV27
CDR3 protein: CASRLGGDRDNEQFF

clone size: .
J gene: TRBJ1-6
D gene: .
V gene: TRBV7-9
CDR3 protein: CASSLTVIGSPLHF